The clone carrying this T cell receptor beta chain was observed once. The authors' processing: Counts of nucleated cells, estimated from reference gene primer amplification, were obtained. Data came from immunoSEQ multiplex PCR; TCRdb stores just in-frame clones and leaves some out. The D gene and trimming were derived from the DNA, and the V and J assignments and clone size from that table. The data show about 270,000 clones, with around 86% seen just once and roughly 8% held by the top ten. This sample was taken from a study of blood T cell repertoires in COVID-19. At the level of the study: The United States, Italy and Spain were the sources of the acute and convalescent COVID-19 samples. The analysed material was cDNA or gDNA that came from T cells, B-cell-depleted T cells, or PBMCs.

Per germline, CDR1 MDHEN and CDR2 SYDVKM. This CDR3 has 16 residues. J was trimmed by 3 bases and V by 4 bases; bases with no gene match: 8. Sequenced sample: peripheral blood. V gene TRBV28 combines with J gene TRBJ2-2; 7 bases agree with TRBD1. The clonotype comes from a man aged 35-49 years with active or convalescent COVID-19. The CDR3 bases are TGTGCCAGCAGTTATACCGACAGGGATTACACCGGGGAGCTGTTTTTT. It is translated as CASSYTDRDYTGELFF.